The 31 T cell receptor beta chains reported below all come from one sample, sequenced in a study of T cell responses to AZD1222 COVID-19 vaccine (TCRdb year 2021). Library method: the immunoSEQ multiplex PCR assay. Not all clones reach the TCRdb copy of this immuneACCESS table, which keeps in-frame sequences only. Checked studies attribute under half of the gap to unresolved V genes and leave the rest unexplained. Across this sample there are 130,000 or so clones, with roughly 90% seen only once. The ten top clones hold 1.1% of the sample. What the time point label conveys for this sample: about 28 days (+/-7) after the second vaccine dose. Here the sequenced sample was peripheral blood, taken 28 days after the second AZD1222 dose. The receptors come from an adult who received the AZD1222 COVID-19 vaccine.

This clone has only one observation. The genes are TRBV5-8 and TRBJ1-5; D may be TRBD1 (6 bases). The CDR3 extends over 13 amino acids. Germline V gene data show CDR1 as SGHTS and CDR2 as YDEGEE. V was pared by 3 bases and J by 6 bases, with 10 bases between. The CDR3 reads CASSYTGTQPQHF. CDR3 bases: TGTGCCAGCAGCTATACAGGGACTCAGCCCCAGCATTTT.

The chain combines TRBV15 with TRBJ2-7, with D unresolved. Between the trimmed V and J ends, which lost 0 bases and 4 bases, there was a span of 13 bases. The germline V gene has CDR1 LNHNV and CDR2 YYDKDF (reference sequence). The CDR3 runs 15 residues. The CDR3 is CATSRDRAMIYEQYF. DNA of the CDR3: TGTGCCACCAGCAGAGACCGGGCCATGATTTACGAGCAGTACTTC.

The chain links TRBV28 to TRBJ2-7; tentatively, D is TRBD1 (6 bases). Germline V gene lookup returns CDR1 MDHEN and CDR2 SYDVKM. V dropped 6 bases and J dropped 3 bases, with 15 bases sitting between them. The CDR3 is 14 amino acids. The CDR3: CASRLQGASYEQYF. The CDR3 region has the DNA TGTGCCAGCAGGCTACAGGGTGCTAGCTACGAGCAGTACTTC.

Only one count was recorded for this clone. The rearrangement links TRBV28 to TRBJ1-4; D might be TRBD1 (5 bases). Trimming took 5 bases from V and 0 from J, leaving 10 bases between them. The CDR3 sequence is 15 residues long. Per germline, CDR1 MDHEN and CDR2 SYDVKM. The CDR3 sequence is CASSVAGTTNEKLFF. The CDR3 DNA is TGTGCCAGCAGTGTGGCAGGGACAACTAATGAAAAACTGTTTTTT.

V is TRBV27 and J is TRBJ2-3; D might be TRBD1 or TRBD2, each matching 5 bases. The CDR3 has 15 residues. V lost 5 bases, J lost 0 bases, and 12 bases lay in between. Germline V lookup: CDR1 MNHEY, CDR2 SMNVEV (reference sequence). The CDR3 region has the DNA TGTGCCAGCAGTACCGGGACCCTTAGCACAGATACGCAGTATTTT. This gives the protein CASSTGTLSTDTQYF.

CDR3 protein: CALKGRGYEKLFF. Written as DNA, the CDR3 is TGTGCCTTAAAGGGCAGGGGGTATGAAAAACTGTTTTTT. V gene TRBV30 combines with J gene TRBJ1-4, with 7 positions matching TRBD1. The CDR3 is made up of 13 amino acids. CDR1 GTSNPN and CDR2 SVGIG come from the germline V gene (reference sequence). V lost 7 bases to trimming and J lost 6 bases; unmatched junction nucleotides: 8.

The chain couples TRBV5-1 to TRBJ2-1; unclear D gene. The CDR3 loop spans 13 amino acids. V was cut by 4 bases and J by 4 bases, with 9 bases left in between. Germline V gene data show CDR1 as SGHRS and CDR2 as YFSETQ. CDR3 DNA: TGCGCCAGCAGCGCCTACGATTACAATGAGCAGTTCTTC. It translates to CASSAYDYNEQFF.

The chain combines TRBV11-2 with TRBJ2-2; 8 bases agree with TRBD1. Trimming at V came to 5 bases and at J to 1 base, leaving 9 bases not matched to a gene. The CDR3 runs to 17 residues. CDR1 and CDR2 from the germline V gene are SGHAT and FQNNGV. In DNA, the CDR3 is TGTGCCAGCAGCGTCTACAGGGGGTGGGGGAACACCGGGGAGCTGTTTTTT. Translating it yields CASSVYRGWGNTGELFF. The entire variable domain, with the rest obtained from reference TRBV11-2 and TRBJ2-2, is as follows: EAGVAQSPRYKIIEKRQSVAFWCNPISGHATLYWYQQILGQGPKLLIQFQNNGVVDDSQLPKDRFSAERLKGVDSTLKIQPAKLEDSAVYLCASSVYRGWGNTGELFFGEGSRLTVL.

The chain joins TRBV6-5 to TRBJ1-6; 7 bases are a match to TRBD1. Germline values: CDR1 MNHEY, CDR2 SVGAGI. This CDR3 comprises 15 residues. V trimming: 0 bases; J trimming: 8 bases; junction bases outside the gene matches: 4. CDR3 nucleotide sequence: TGTGCCAGCAGTTACTCACCAGGGGGGGATTCACCCCTCCACTTT. Its protein product is CASSYSPGGDSPLHF.

This sequence joins TRBV13 and TRBJ2-2; TRBD2 agrees at 9 bases. The CDR3 extends over 18 amino acids. Trimming took 5 bases from V and 4 from J; bases not matched to a gene: 14. Germline assignment: CDR1 PRHDT and CDR2 FYEKMQ (reference sequence). The CDR3 sequence is CASSNSIIAGVGTGELFF. In nucleotides, the CDR3 is TGTGCCAGCAGCAACTCAATAATAGCGGGAGTCGGCACCGGGGAGCTGTTTTTT.

The chain uses TRBV7-9 and TRBJ1-2, with 8 nucleotides matching TRBD1. Germline V gene data show CDR1 as SEHNR and CDR2 as FQNEAQ (reference sequence). The CDR3 has 13 residues. The V and J ends lost 5 bases and 7 bases, in that order; junction bases with no gene match: 6. CDR3 bases: TGTGCCAGCAGCCAGATGGACAGGGTTGGCTACACCTTC. Translation: CASSQMDRVGYTF.

The chain has TRBV6-5 and TRBJ1-6; D not resolved. CDR3 length equals 14 residues. V shed 8 bases and J shed 3 bases, with 11 bases lying between them. Germline V gene lookup returns CDR1 MNHEY and CDR2 SVGAGI. The DNA for the CDR3 is TGTGCCAGCCCGGAGGGTAGCTATAATTCACCCCTCCACTTT. Amino acids: CASPEGSYNSPLHF.

The chain joins TRBV27 to TRBJ1-2; D is uncertain. V was shortened by 4 bases and J by 8 bases, with 20 bases between the two germline ends. The CDR3 contains 15 residues. Germline values: CDR1 MNHEY, CDR2 SMNVEV (reference sequence). The CDR3 reads CASSSPGFGIEGYTF. CDR3 nucleotide sequence: TGTGCCAGCAGTTCTCCGGGTTTCGGTATTGAAGGCTACACCTTC.

This chain connects TRBV2 to TRBJ2-7; D is possibly TRBD1 (7 bases). V dropped 2 bases and J dropped 3 bases, with 20 bases sitting between them. The CDR3 is 17 residues long. Germline lookup yields CDR1 SNHLY and CDR2 FYNNEI. The CDR3 DNA follows: TGTGCCAGCAGTGAACAGGGGGGATTTTTTGGGCTCTACGAGCAGTACTTC. This encodes CASSEQGGFFGLYEQYF.

The chain uses TRBV6-5 and TRBJ1-1, with no clear D. Germline values: CDR1 MNHEY, CDR2 SVGAGI. Trimming pared 11 bases from V and 1 base from J, leaving 14 bases between. CDR3 length: 13 amino acids. The CDR3 DNA reads TGTGCCTCCCGCCTACGCAAGAACACTGAAGCTTTCTTT. Translated: CASRLRKNTEAFF.

This chain uses TRBV25-1 with TRBJ2-1; 13 bases map to TRBD2. The CDR3 contains 13 residues. Losses at the gene ends were 6 bases for V and 7 bases for J; bases not matched to a gene: 0. The V gene's germline CDR1 is MGHDK and CDR2 SYGVNS. The CDR3 DNA follows: TGTGCCAGCAGGGGACTAGCGGGAAATGAGCAGTTCTTC. This sequence encodes CASRGLAGNEQFF.

V usage is TRBV2 and J usage is TRBJ1-6; 7 positions agree with TRBD1. The CDR3 contains 14 residues. From germline, CDR1 is SNHLY and CDR2 FYNNEI. The V gene end was trimmed by 5 bases and the J gene end by 10 bases; junction bases not matched to a gene: 8. Here the CDR3 DNA reads TGTGCCAGCAGTACAGGGGCCCGGGGGTCACCCCTCCACTTT. Protein: CASSTGARGSPLHF.

This chain links TRBV13 with TRBJ1-4, with D possibly TRBD1 on 6 matching bases. This CDR3 has 14 residues. The germline gives CDR1 PRHDT, CDR2 FYEKMQ (reference sequence). The germline V and J ends were trimmed by 5 bases and 4 bases, with 11 bases remaining between them. DNA of the CDR3: TGTGCCAGCAGCCTTCGACAGGATAATGAAAAACTGTTTTTT. Its protein is CASSLRQDNEKLFF.

The rearrangement joins TRBV3-1 (or the pseudogene TRBV3-2) to TRBJ2-2; perhaps TRBD1 as D (6 bases). Germline assignment: CDR1 LGHDT and CDR2 YNNKEL (reference sequence). The length of the CDR3 is 16 residues. V lost 5 bases to trimming and J lost 3 bases, with 16 bases between them. For the CDR3, the DNA is TGTGCCAGCAGCGTATTTAGGGGGAGTTACACCGGGGAGCTGTTTTTT. Its protein is CASSVFRGSYTGELFF.

The chain has TRBV27 and TRBJ1-2; D is undetermined. The CDR3 runs 12 residues. V shed 5 bases and J shed 9 bases, with 13 bases lying between them. Per the germline V gene, CDR1 is MNHEY and CDR2 is SMNVEV (reference sequence). In nucleotides, the CDR3 is TGTGCCAGCAGTCGCCCGGGAAGAAGCTACACCTTC. Its protein product is CASSRPGRSYTF.

This chain connects TRBV19 to TRBJ1-1; the D gene is possibly TRBD1 (5 bases). CDR1 is LNHDA, CDR2 SQIVND, per germline (reference sequence). The CDR3 is made up of 13 amino acids. With 5 bases removed from V and 0 bases from J, the gap between germline ends came to 7 bases. The CDR3 region is CASSAGMNTEAFF. Here the CDR3 DNA reads TGTGCCAGTAGTGCAGGGATGAACACTGAAGCTTTCTTT.

V and J are TRBV7-2 and TRBJ1-2; TRBD1 is a possible D gene (5 bases). Germline lookup yields CDR1 SGHTA and CDR2 FQGNSA. The CDR3 length is 12 residues. V gave up 5 bases and J gave up 4 bases, with 8 bases separating them. CDR3 nucleotide sequence: TGTGCCAGCAGCCAAGACAGCTATGGCTACACCTTC. Translated: CASSQDSYGYTF.

The genes are TRBV25-1 and TRBJ1-4, with a weak D call TRBD1 (5 bases). Germline CDR1 and CDR2: MGHDK and SYGVNS. The V end lost 4 bases, the J end lost 4 bases, and 13 bases lay between the germline ends. The length of the CDR3 is 15 residues. The CDR3 bases are TGTGCCAGCAGTGGCGGTGGGACTGATAATGAAAAACTGTTTTTT. The encoded protein is CASSGGGTDNEKLFF.

The rearrangement links TRBV2 to TRBJ2-3, with 9 bases identical to TRBD2. The V gene's germline CDR1 is SNHLY and CDR2 FYNNEI. V dropped 6 bases and J dropped 4; count of bases not matched to a gene: 8. The length of the CDR3 is 15 residues. CDR3: CASRRLAGVADTQYF. The CDR3 DNA reads as TGTGCCAGCAGGCGATTAGCGGGAGTTGCAGATACGCAGTATTTT.

This clone came up a few times. The gene calls are TRBV5-4 and TRBJ1-6; weak D call: TRBD1 (6 bases). V lost 4 bases and J lost 7, with 15 bases in between. Germline CDR1 and CDR2: SGHNT and YYREEE (reference sequence). CDR3 length equals 15 residues. The CDR3 loop is CASSIQGIGNSPLHF. CDR3 in DNA: TGTGCCAGCAGCATACAGGGAATAGGCAATTCACCCCTCCACTTT.

The chain carries TRBV6-1 and TRBJ1-5, with TRBD1 as a possible D gene (6 bases). Germline V lookup: CDR1 MNHNS, CDR2 SASEGT. The CDR3 has 14 amino acids. V dropped 3 bases and J dropped 5 bases, with 11 bases sitting between them. Written as DNA, the CDR3 is TGTGCCAGCAGTGAGACCGGGGGCTATCAGCCCCAGCATTTT. Amino acid sequence: CASSETGGYQPQHF.

The chain combines TRBV24-1 with TRBJ2-5; D unresolved. Trimming stripped 5 bases from V and 0 bases from J, with 9 bases between. The CDR3 covers 14 residues. Germline V CDR1 and CDR2: KGHDR, SFDVKD. The CDR3 bases are TGTGCCACCAGTGGCGTGGGGTACCAAGAGACCCAGTACTTC. This translates into CATSGVGYQETQYF.

V and J are TRBV6-6 and TRBJ1-5; no clear D. V lost 7 bases and J lost 0, with 7 bases in between. The V gene's germline CDR1 is MNHNY and CDR2 SVGAGI (reference sequence). This CDR3 is 13 amino acids long. CDR3 sequence reads: CASNSPSNQPQHF. CDR3 nucleotides: TGTGCCAGCAATTCTCCTAGCAATCAGCCCCAGCATTTT.

V usage is TRBV18 and J usage is TRBJ2-3; no clear D. CDR3 length equals 12 residues. CDR1 and CDR2 from the germline V gene are KGHSH and LQKENI. V shed 5 bases and J shed 6 bases, with 9 bases lying between them. The CDR3 sequence is CASSDLVDTQYF. The CDR3 nucleotides are TGTGCCAGCTCAGACCTGGTGGATACGCAGTATTTT.

The chain employs TRBV5-1 and TRBJ2-1; D might be TRBD1 or TRBD2, each matching 5 bases. There are 13 residues in the CDR3. Germline CDR1 reads SGHRS; CDR2 reads YFSETQ. Trimming took 4 bases from V and 11 from J, leaving 16 bases between them. CDR3 sequence reads: CASSPGASAQQFF. As DNA, the CDR3 is TGCGCCAGCAGCCCCGGGGCCTCCGCCCAGCAGTTCTTC.

The chain links TRBV25-1 to TRBJ1-1, with TRBD1 identical over 9 bases. Germline trimming cut 1 base from V and 1 base from J; bases unmatched to any gene: 1. The CDR3 is 15 amino acids. Per the germline V gene, CDR1 is MGHDK and CDR2 is SYGVNS. The CDR3 DNA reads as TGTGCCAGCAGTGAATTGGACAGGGGGAACACTGAAGCTTTCTTT. Its translation: CASSELDRGNTEAFF.